This T cell receptor (beta chain) was found in a study of CD8 T cells in ankylosing spondylitis. Whole-study results and caveats: A motif of under ten highly homologous TCR beta variants was seen as apparently characteristic of ankylosing spondylitis blood. Clones that were linked to disease were CD8+ and were relatively rare in peripheral blood. The clones that were linked to disease were reported to be significantly enriched in matched synovial fluid samples from ankylosing spondylitis patients.

As concerns this clonotype: Its matching antigen is unknown.

Molecular-barcoded quantitative 5'-RACE produced these TCR beta libraries. One entry per CDR3 protein results from TCRdb running MiXCR on the 5' RACE reads. Here the sample spans roughly 280,000 distinct CDR3 sequences, around 19% being singletons. The sequence was collected from a male donor with ankylosing spondylitis or in good health (not recorded which). The sequenced sample consisted of blood, either unsorted or a sorted T cell fraction (not recorded which).

The CDR3 loop reads CASSFSGRHTQYF. The CDR3 bases are TGTGCCAGCAGTTTTAGTGGGAGACATACGCAGTATTTT. The rearrangement uses TRBV12-3 or TRBV12-4 and TRBJ2-3; D is possibly TRBD2 (5 bases). This CDR3 comprises 13 residues. V lost 3 bases to trimming and J lost 7 bases, with 11 bases between them.